A selection of T cell receptor beta chains follows, all from one sample in a study of T cell responses to AZD1222 COVID-19 vaccine. Method: immunoSEQ multiplex PCR; TCRdb's copy keeps in-frame clones and lacks some. The repertoire holds more than 150,000 clones, with approximately 92% as singletons. The specimen was peripheral blood, collected on day 0 of AZD1222 vaccination. The receptors shown here come from an adult in good health. The CDR3 runs from the conserved cysteine through the conserved F or W. The order of the fields is J gene, D gene, V gene, clone size, CDR3 protein. The D gene is left open where the match is weak. Clone size is given for some rows only: seen once, a few or many times, or a class if the clone is expanded.

>TRBJ1-3|NA|TRBV21-1|NA
CASSKPLGTESSGNTIYF
>TRBJ1-2|TRBD1|TRBV29-1|NA
CSAGTGTGDGYTF
>TRBJ1-1|NA|TRBV6-6|NA
CASKLSDRIEAFF
>TRBJ1-1|NA|TRBV19|NA
CASSPGRGTEAFF
>TRBJ2-1|NA|TRBV5-5|NA
CASSLAAGSFEQFF
>TRBJ1-1|NA|TRBV11-2|NA
CASSPQRGGNTEAFF
>TRBJ1-5|NA|TRBV2|once
CASSEARGYGQPQHF
>TRBJ1-5|NA|TRBV18|NA
CASSSTGSDQPQHF
>TRBJ1-1|TRBD1|TRBV6-2/TRBV6-3|NA
CASSYSNGQVNTEAFF
>TRBJ1-1|NA|TRBV7-2|NA
CASSQFGPSNTEAFF
>TRBJ2-1|NA|TRBV19|NA
CASSMGTVYNEQFF
>TRBJ1-2|NA|TRBV18|NA
CASSPRTITTKANYGYTF
>TRBJ1-4|NA|TRBV15|NA
CATSRDVVSFEKLFF
>TRBJ2-1|NA|TRBV6-5|NA
CASSYSGVNEQFF
>TRBJ1-3|NA|TRBV6-5|NA
CASWDRSGNTIYF
>TRBJ1-5|TRBD1|TRBV6-5|NA
CASKGQVEGPQHF
>TRBJ2-7|NA|TRBV3-1/TRBV3-2|NA
CASSQIYEQYF
>TRBJ1-2|NA|TRBV5-6|NA
CASSLLMTVTRYGYTF
>TRBJ1-6|NA|TRBV27|NA
CASRDSGSSYNSPLHF
>TRBJ2-5|TRBD2|TRBV29-1|NA
CSVETGGFETQYF
>TRBJ2-1|NA|TRBV5-6|NA
CASSLASNEQFF
>TRBJ1-5|NA|TRBV6-1|NA
CASSEDGGEPQHF
>TRBJ2-1|NA|TRBV7-9|NA
CASSRRGIRSYNEQFF
>TRBJ2-5|NA|TRBV27|NA
CASSLSWADQETQYF
>TRBJ1-5|NA|TRBV2|many
CASSGQGVLPQPQHF
>TRBJ1-1|NA|TRBV7-2|NA
CASSLWSTEAFF
>TRBJ1-1|NA|TRBV6-5|NA
CASSYSGMNTEAFF
>TRBJ1-3|NA|TRBV28|few
CASSLLGPPMRNTIYF
>TRBJ2-2|TRBD1|TRBV27|NA
CASSRRTGSVNTGELFF
>TRBJ2-1|NA|TRBV11-3|NA
CASSSIDRPNEQFF
>TRBJ1-2|TRBD1|TRBV27|few
CASSRQGFNGYTF
>TRBJ2-7|NA|TRBV30|NA
CAWKGLPNEQYF
>TRBJ1-2|NA|TRBV3-1/TRBV3-2|NA
CASSQAGAFYGYTF
>TRBJ1-3|NA|TRBV7-9|NA
CASIKARGNTIYF
>TRBJ1-1|NA|TRBV5-5|once
CASSLEQNTEAFF
>TRBJ2-1|TRBD1|TRBV11-3|NA
CASSLDGTGVYNEQFF
>TRBJ1-5|NA|TRBV30|NA
CAWSPQGNQPQHF
>TRBJ1-3|NA|TRBV19|NA
CASSINGLLRNTIYF
>TRBJ1-3|TRBD1|TRBV6-4|few
CASSDSQGAGNTIYF
>TRBJ1-2|NA|TRBV5-1|NA
CASSFTRQSYGYTF